The 10 T cell receptor beta chains given below trace back to one sample, sequenced in a study of T cell repertoires in cytomegalovirus infection. TCRdb fed the reads into MiXCR, producing one record per CDR3 protein. Among 700,000 to 950,000 distinct CDR3 sequences listed, approximately 32% were seen once. What these receptors recognize is not known. The sample was cultured CD8+ T cells from PBMCs, taken from culture after CMV antigen stimulation. The receptor set was obtained from a human donor in good health (CMV status not recorded). Some clones in this sample may be carry-over from other donors' samples.

The chain couples TRBV28 to TRBJ1-5; 7 bases match TRBD1. The trim removed 6 bases at V and 2 bases at J, leaving 13 bases unmatched. CDR1 MDHEN and CDR2 SYDVKM come from the germline V gene. This CDR3 comprises 17 residues. CDR3 DNA sequence: TGTGCCAGCAGCAACATACAGGGGCAGGGGGGCAATCAGCCCCAGCATTTT. Residues: CASSNIQGQGGNQPQHF. Looking up the rest from reference TRBV28 and TRBJ1-5 gives the full variable domain: DVKVTQSSRYLVKRTGEKVFLECVQDMDHENMFWYRQDPGLGLRLIYFSYDVKMKEKGDIPEGYSVSREKKERFSLILESASTNQTSMYLCASSNIQGQGGNQPQHFGDGTRLSIL.

There are many counts of this clonotype. The chain combines TRBV27 with TRBJ2-3; D possibly corresponds to TRBD1 (5 bases). V was cut by 5 bases and J by 0 bases, with 9 bases left in between. CDR1 MNHEY and CDR2 SMNVEV come from the germline V gene (reference sequence). The CDR3 has 14 amino acids. CDR3 nucleotides: TGTGCCAGCAGTCTCAGGGCTAGCACAGATACGCAGTATTTT. It codes for CASSLRASTDTQYF.

CDR3 amino acids: CASSEITLNTEAFF. The CDR3 DNA reads as TGTGCCAGCAGTGAAATCACCCTGAACACTGAAGCTTTCTTT. The chain uses TRBV6-1 and TRBJ1-1; D gene uncertain. Trimming took off 2 bases at V and 0 bases at J, with 7 bases between the two ends. Germline assignment: CDR1 MNHNS and CDR2 SASEGT. CDR3 length: 14 residues.

The rearrangement links TRBV27 to TRBJ1-1, with TRBD1 identical over 8 bases. Unmatched junction bases numbered 9, after V lost 5 bases and J lost 4 bases. Germline V gene sequence: CDR1 MNHEY, CDR2 SMNVEV (reference sequence). The CDR3 is 15 amino acids. Here the CDR3 reads CASSPWTGLGTEAFF. CDR3 DNA: TGTGCCAGCAGTCCGTGGACAGGGTTGGGCACTGAAGCTTTCTTT.

The rearrangement joins TRBV19 to TRBJ2-6; D is unresolved. V was clipped by 2 bases and J by 3 bases, with 8 bases between them. The CDR3 is made up of 15 amino acids. Germline V gene data show CDR1 as LNHDA and CDR2 as SQIVND (reference sequence). The CDR3 DNA is TGTGCCAGTAGTATACTATCGGTTGGGGCCAACGTCCTGACTTTC. This translates into CASSILSVGANVLTF.

The chain uses TRBV14 and TRBJ1-1; D perhaps matches TRBD1 (5 bases). The V gene lost 4 bases and the J gene lost 1 base, with 19 bases spanning the gap. This CDR3 has 17 amino acids. Germline lookup yields CDR1 SGHDN and CDR2 FVKESK. The CDR3 reads CASSRLTAPESNTEAFF. The CDR3 bases are TGTGCCAGCAGCCGATTGACAGCGCCTGAATCGAACACTGAAGCTTTCTTT.

The V gene is TRBV6-1, the J gene TRBJ1-2, with no clear D. V was pared by 5 bases and J by 0 bases, with 13 bases between. Germline V lookup: CDR1 MNHNS, CDR2 SASEGT. The CDR3 extends over 15 amino acids. CDR3 in DNA: TGTGCCAGCAGTCTGAACAGAGATCCTAACTATGGCTACACCTTC. It translates to CASSLNRDPNYGYTF.

There are many counts of this clonotype. The chain carries TRBV28 and TRBJ1-2; D perhaps matches TRBD1 (6 bases). This CDR3 region has 18 residues. V was cut by 3 bases and J by 7 bases, with 27 bases left in between. CDR1 and CDR2 (germline): MDHEN, SYDVKM. Written as DNA, the CDR3 is TGTGCCAGCAGTTTCGGGGGCCCCCAGGCAGGGGTTCTATTTGGCTACACCTTC. Translation gives CASSFGGPQAGVLFGYTF.

This clonotype was recorded a few times. The chain is built from TRBV19 and TRBJ2-7, with D possibly matching TRBD1 (6 bases). The CDR3 contains 15 residues. Germline-derived CDR1 and CDR2 are LNHDA and SQIVND (reference sequence). V was trimmed by 5 bases and J by 3 bases, leaving 17 bases between them. This CDR3 is CASSVARGINYEQYF. CDR3 bases: TGTGCCAGTAGTGTAGCCAGGGGCATCAACTACGAGCAGTACTTC.

The chain employs TRBV6-5 and TRBJ1-2; 7 nucleotides match TRBD1. The CDR3 is made up of 15 amino acids. The V gene's germline CDR1 is MNHEY and CDR2 SVGAGI. Germline trimming cut 0 bases from V and 4 bases from J; bases unmatched to any gene: 5. The CDR3 bases are TGTGCCAGCAGTTACTCTTCACAGGGGAGCTATGGCTACACCTTC. Translating it yields CASSYSSQGSYGYTF.